Each of the 6 T cell receptor beta chains below was sequenced from the same sample in a study of cytomegalovirus exposure and HLA in healthy donors. Use of 60 Vbeta and 13 Jbeta primers characterized the PCR. Sequencing used immunoSEQ multiplex PCR; TCRdb keeps in-frame clones, though not all of them. The specimen's table records about 210,000 clones. The sequenced material came from PBMCs. The receptors stem from a woman in her twenties or thirties in good health and CMV-seropositive.

The chain joins TRBV27 to TRBJ1-1, with D possibly TRBD1 on 6 matching bases. Germline V gene sequence: CDR1 MNHEY, CDR2 SMNVEV (reference sequence). The CDR3 is 13 amino acids. Trimming cost V 6 bases and J 1 base, with 9 bases left between them. The CDR3 DNA reads TGTGCCAGCAGGACACAGGGGAACACTGAAGCTTTCTTT. It is translated as CASRTQGNTEAFF.

The V and J genes are TRBV2 and TRBJ1-4; D perhaps matches TRBD1 (6 bases). Deletions cut 6 bases from V and 3 bases from J, with 14 bases between. Per the germline V gene, CDR1 is SNHLY and CDR2 is FYNNEI. This CDR3 has 15 residues. In DNA form, the CDR3 reads TGTGCCAGCAGCGTTGACAGGCCCCCTAATGAAAAACTGTTTTTT. This encodes CASSVDRPPNEKLFF.

V and J are TRBV25-1 and TRBJ2-5, with 10 bases matching TRBD2. The V segment lost 2 bases and the J segment 5 bases; nucleotides outside the gene matches: 5. Germline V lookup: CDR1 MGHDK, CDR2 SYGVNS. This CDR3 comprises 15 residues. The CDR3 loop reads CASSEVAGGGETQYF. DNA for the CDR3: TGTGCCAGCAGTGAAGTAGCGGGGGGCGGGGAGACCCAGTACTTC.

This chain joins TRBV7-8 and TRBJ1-1, with D possibly TRBD1 on 6 matching bases. Germline V gene lookup returns CDR1 SGHVS and CDR2 FQNEAQ. The ends were cut back, 7 bases at V and 4 bases at J, with 16 bases in the middle. The CDR3 totals 14 residues. DNA of the CDR3: TGTGCCAGCACCGGACCCAGGGGTCTCACTGAAGCTTTCTTT. It yields the protein CASTGPRGLTEAFF.

The chain recombines TRBV19 with TRBJ1-1, with 7 bases matching TRBD1. Per germline, CDR1 LNHDA and CDR2 SQIVND (reference sequence). The CDR3 contains 14 residues. V lost 6 bases, J lost 3 bases, and 7 bases stayed unmatched. In nucleotides, the CDR3 is TGTGCCAGTAGCGGGATCGACAGGGACACTGAAGCTTTCTTT. Its protein is CASSGIDRDTEAFF.

This chain uses TRBV19 with TRBJ2-7; 11 positions match TRBD1. The CDR3 length is 15 residues. V lost 5 bases and J lost 2; bases outside the gene matches: 5. Germline CDR1 LNHDA, CDR2 SQIVND (reference sequence). The DNA of the CDR3 is TGTGCCAGTAGTGCCCGGGACAGGGGGACCTACGAGCAGTACTTC. Protein product: CASSARDRGTYEQYF.